This TCR beta chain was profiled in a study of shared clonotypes between healthy human individuals. This clone came up once. Libraries were prepared by immunoSEQ multiplex PCR; TCRdb keeps only in-frame clonotypes and omits some of them. Seen here are about 1.4 million clones, roughly 96% observed once, and the top ten hold approximately 1%. CDR1 and CDR2 from the germline V gene are SGHTA and FQGTGA. V was cut by 2 bases and J by 5 bases, with 9 bases left in between. The length of the CDR3 is 14 residues. This chain uses TRBV7-3 with TRBJ2-2; perhaps TRBD2 as D (5 bases). The TCR sequence derives from a man between 25 and 39 years old in good health. The sample taken for sequencing was naive CD4+ T cells sorted from blood. As to subset: CD45RA+ positively selected. In nucleotides, the CDR3 is TGTGCCAGCAGCTTAGAGGGAATTACCGGGGAGCTGTTTTTT. Amino acid sequence: CASSLEGITGELFF. The variable domain in full, completed from reference TRBV7-3 and TRBJ2-2, reads GAGVSQTPSNKVTEKGKYVELRCDPISGHTALYWYRQSLGQGPEFLIYFQGTGAADDSGLPNDRFFAVRPEGSVSTLKIQRTERGDSAVYLCASSLEGITGELFFGEGSRLTVL.